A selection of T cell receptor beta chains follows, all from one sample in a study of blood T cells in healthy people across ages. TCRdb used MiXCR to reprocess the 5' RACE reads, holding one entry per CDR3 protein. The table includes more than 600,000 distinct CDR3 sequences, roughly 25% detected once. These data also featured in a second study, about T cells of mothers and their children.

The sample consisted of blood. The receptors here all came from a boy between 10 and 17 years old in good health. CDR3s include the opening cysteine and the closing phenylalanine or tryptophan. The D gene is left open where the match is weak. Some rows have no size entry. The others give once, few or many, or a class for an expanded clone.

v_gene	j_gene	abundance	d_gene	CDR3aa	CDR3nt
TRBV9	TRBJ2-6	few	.	CASKGANVLTF	TGTGCCAGCAAGGGGGCCAACGTCCTGACTTTC
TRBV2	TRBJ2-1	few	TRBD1	CASSDNRDRGAYNEQFF	TGTGCCAGCAGTGATAATAGGGACAGGGGGGCCTACAATGAGCAGTTCTTC
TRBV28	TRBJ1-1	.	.	CASSTHWTPALTEAFF	TGTGCCAGCAGTACACACTGGACACCGGCCCTCACTGAAGCTTTCTTT
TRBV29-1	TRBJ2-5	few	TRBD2	CSVEDPRGLAGGGQETQYF	TGCAGCGTTGAAGATCCGAGGGGACTAGCGGGAGGGGGGCAAGAGACCCAGTACTTC
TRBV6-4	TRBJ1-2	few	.	CASSEGPAEHYGYTF	TGTGCCAGCAGTGAAGGACCGGCGGAGCACTATGGCTACACCTTC
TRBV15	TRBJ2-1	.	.	CATRVRVGDNEQFF	TGTGCCACCAGAGTAAGGGTAGGCGACAATGAGCAGTTCTTC
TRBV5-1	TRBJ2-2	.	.	CASSWFVLSTGELFF	TGCGCCAGCAGCTGGTTCGTGCTGAGCACCGGGGAGCTGTTTTTT
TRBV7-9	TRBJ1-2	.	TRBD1	CASSLKLEGAYFGYTF	TGTGCCAGCAGCTTAAAGTTGGAGGGGGCCTATTTTGGCTACACCTTC
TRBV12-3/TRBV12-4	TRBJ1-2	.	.	CASSLRQKHPDGYTF	TGTGCCAGCAGTTTACGGCAGAAACACCCTGATGGCTACACCTTC
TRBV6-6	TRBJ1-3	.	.	CASSYSGGTIYF	TGTGCCAGCAGTTACTCGGGGGGCACCATATATTTT
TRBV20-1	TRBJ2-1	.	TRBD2	CSVHSGGSYNEQFF	TGCAGTGTCCATAGCGGGGGCTCCTACAATGAGCAGTTCTTC
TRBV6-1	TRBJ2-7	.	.	CASSEVGLAAEQYF	TGTGCCAGCAGTGAAGTCGGCCTCGCTGCCGAGCAGTACTTC
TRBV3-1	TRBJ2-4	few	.	CASSQESLPAGLGKNIQYF	TGTGCCAGCAGCCAAGAATCACTGCCCGCAGGGCTAGGCAAAAACATTCAGTACTTC
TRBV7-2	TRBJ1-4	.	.	CASSFGGASELFF	TGTGCCAGCAGCTTTGGCGGTGCGTCGGAACTGTTTTTT
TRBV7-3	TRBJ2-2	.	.	CASSRIRGAGELFF	TGTGCCAGCAGCCGCATTAGGGGCGCCGGGGAGCTGTTTTTT
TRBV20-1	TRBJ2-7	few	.	CSASDNREQYF	TGCAGTGCTTCCGACAACCGCGAGCAGTACTTC
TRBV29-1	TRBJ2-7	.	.	CSVEDAYEQYF	TGCAGCGTTGAAGATGCCTACGAGCAGTACTTC
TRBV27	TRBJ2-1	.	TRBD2	CASMGLAGGPEQFF	TGTGCCAGCATGGGACTAGCGGGTGGCCCTGAGCAGTTCTTC
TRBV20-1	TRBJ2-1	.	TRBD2	CSARGLAGDYNEQFF	TGCAGTGCTAGAGGACTAGCGGGGGATTACAATGAGCAGTTCTTC
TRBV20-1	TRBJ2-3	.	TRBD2	CSARGGRATDTQYF	TGCAGTGCTAGGGGCGGGAGGGCCACAGATACGCAGTATTTT
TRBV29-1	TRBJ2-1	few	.	CSVVSLGSSYNEQFF	TGCAGCGTCGTGAGCCTAGGGAGCTCCTACAATGAGCAGTTCTTC
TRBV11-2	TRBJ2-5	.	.	CASSPGEAPETQYF	TGTGCCAGCAGCCCCGGAGAAGCCCCAGAGACCCAGTACTTC
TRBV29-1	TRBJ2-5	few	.	CSAEGDYQYF	TGCAGCGCCGAGGGGGACTACCAGTACTTC
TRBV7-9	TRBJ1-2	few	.	CASVSLAATYYGYTF	TGTGCCAGCGTCAGTCTTGCCGCGACGTACTATGGCTACACCTTC
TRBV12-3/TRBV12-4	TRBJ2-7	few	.	CASSLGGASSYEQYF	TGTGCCAGCAGTTTGGGTGGGGCGAGCTCCTACGAGCAGTACTTC
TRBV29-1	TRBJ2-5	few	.	CSSRFDETQYF	TGCAGCTCCCGCTTCGATGAGACCCAGTACTTC
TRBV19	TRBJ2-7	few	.	CASSITADEQYF	TGTGCCAGTAGTATCACAGCGGACGAGCAGTACTTC
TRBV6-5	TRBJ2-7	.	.	CAGSYSRDYAYEQYF	TGTGCCGGCAGTTACTCGCGAGACTATGCCTACGAGCAGTACTTC
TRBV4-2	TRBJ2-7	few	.	CASSQRPQGPYEQYF	TGTGCCAGCAGCCAGAGGCCTCAGGGCCCCTACGAGCAGTACTTC
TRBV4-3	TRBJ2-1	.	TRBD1	CASSSGPTGGYNEQFF	TGCGCCAGCAGCTCCGGCCCTACAGGGGGCTACAATGAGCAGTTCTTC
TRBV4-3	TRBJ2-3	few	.	CASSQVWGRDTDTQYF	TGCGCCAGCAGCCAAGTGTGGGGCAGGGACACAGATACCCAGTATTTT
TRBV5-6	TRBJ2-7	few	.	CASSLGNPYEQYF	TGTGCCAGCAGCTTGGGCAACCCCTACGAGCAGTACTTC
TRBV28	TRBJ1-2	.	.	CASSPDSQIYGYTF	TGTGCCAGCAGTCCGGACAGCCAAATCTATGGCTACACCTTC
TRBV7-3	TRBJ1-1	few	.	CASSETGTMGTEAFF	TGTGCCAGCAGCGAAACAGGGACAATGGGGACTGAAGCTTTCTTT
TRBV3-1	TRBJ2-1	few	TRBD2	CASSPPGTSTNEQFF	TGTGCCAGCAGCCCCCCCGGGACTAGCACGAATGAGCAGTTCTTC
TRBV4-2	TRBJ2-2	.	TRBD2	CASTNSGEETGELFF	TGTGCCAGTACAAATAGCGGGGAGGAAACCGGGGAGCTGTTTTTT
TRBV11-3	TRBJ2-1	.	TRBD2	CASSLGSGMYNEQFF	TGTGCCAGCAGCTTAGGTAGCGGGATGTACAATGAGCAGTTCTTC
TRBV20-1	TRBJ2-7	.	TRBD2	CSAEREDSYEQYF	TGCAGTGCGGAGCGGGAGGACTCCTACGAGCAGTACTTC
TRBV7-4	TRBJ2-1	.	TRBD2	CASSLGGAGGSYNEQFF	TGTGCCAGCAGCTTAGGAGGAGCGGGGGGTAGCTACAATGAGCAGTTCTTC
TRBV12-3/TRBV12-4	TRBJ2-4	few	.	CASSKQNIQYF	TGTGCCAGCAGTAAACAGAACATTCAGTACTTC
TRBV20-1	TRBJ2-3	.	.	CSAKYGSSTDTQYF	TGCAGTGCCAAGTACGGGAGTAGCACAGATACGCAGTATTTT
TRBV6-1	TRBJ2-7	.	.	CASRDLNSYEQYF	TGTGCCAGCAGGGACCTGAATTCCTACGAGCAGTACTTC
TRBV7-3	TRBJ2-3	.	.	CASSSGSEDTQYF	TGTGCCAGCAGCTCAGGATCGGAAGATACGCAGTATTTT
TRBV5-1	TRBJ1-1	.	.	CASSLVQGENTEAFF	TGCGCCAGCAGCTTGGTACAGGGTGAGAACACTGAAGCTTTCTTT
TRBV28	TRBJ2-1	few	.	CAMGSRYEQFF	TGTGCCATGGGGAGTCGGTATGAGCAGTTCTTC
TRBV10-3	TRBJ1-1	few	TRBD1	CAISEFGTDTEAFF	TGTGCCATCAGTGAGTTTGGGACAGACACTGAAGCTTTCTTT
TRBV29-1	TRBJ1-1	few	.	CSSRGAALNTEAFF	TGCAGCTCCCGAGGGGCAGCTTTGAACACTGAAGCTTTCTTT
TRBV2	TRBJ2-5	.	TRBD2	CASSESGRSETQYF	TGTGCCAGCAGTGAAAGCGGGAGGTCGGAGACCCAGTACTTC
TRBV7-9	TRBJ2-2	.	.	CASSSPRLSTGELFF	TGTGCCAGCAGCTCCCCTAGACTGTCCACCGGGGAGCTGTTTTTT